The 9 T cell receptor beta chains given below trace back to one sample, sequenced in a study of long-term antiretroviral therapy in people with HIV (dated 2022 in TCRdb). Sequencing of the TRB variable region was done with the immunoSEQ hsTCRB v3.0 assay at survey level resolution. TCRdb took over this immuneACCESS table, retaining in-frame rearrangements with V and J assigned. Such tables are incomplete; in checked studies, under half of the missing clones stem from an unresolved V gene, and the remainder is unexplained. This sample has 26,000 or so clones in its table, and over 75% of those were observed once. The ten largest clones capture about 10% of the sample. Source: unsorted PBMCs, taken 1.5 years before starting antiretroviral therapy. These receptor sequences come from a man aged 18 to 35 with HIV.

This chain uses TRBV9 with TRBJ2-2; D is unclear. The CDR3 extends over 12 amino acids. Germline-derived CDR1 and CDR2 are SGDLS and YYNGEE. Deletions cut 5 bases from V and 8 bases from J, with 10 bases between. CDR3 nucleotide sequence: TGTGCCAGCAGAGAAAGTGATGGGGAGCTGTTTTTT. Amino acid sequence: CASRESDGELFF. The complete variable domain, with remaining parts taken from reference TRBV9 and TRBJ2-2, reads DSGVTQTPKHLITATGQRVTLRCSPRSGDLSVYWYQQSLDQGLQFLIQYYNGEERAKGNILERFSAQQFPDLHSELNLSSLELGDSALYFCASRESDGELFFGEGSRLTVL.

The gene calls are TRBV6-1 and TRBJ1-1; 7 bases align to TRBD1. The CDR3 sequence is 16 residues long. CDR1 is MNHNS and CDR2 is SASEGT in the germline V gene. Trimming cost V 1 base and J 3 bases; bases outside gene matches: 8. The CDR3 loop is CASSEEPGGVDTEAFF. CDR3 nucleotides: TGTGCCAGCAGTGAAGAGCCAGGGGGAGTCGACACTGAAGCTTTCTTT.

The J gene is TRBJ2-4, the V gene TRBV6-1; D gene uncertain. Germline assignment: CDR1 MNHNS and CDR2 SASEGT. The V end was cut by 8 bases, the J end by 0 bases, with 14 bases between. The CDR3 loop spans 15 amino acids. Here the CDR3 DNA reads TGTGCCAGCCTAAGATCGGCGGTAGCCAAAAACATTCAGTACTTC. It codes for CASLRSAVAKNIQYF.

The chain recombines TRBV4-3 with TRBJ1-4; a possible D gene is TRBD1 (5 bases). Germline V gene lookup returns CDR1 LGHNA and CDR2 YSLEER. Trimming took off 1 base at V and 8 bases at J, with 11 bases between the two ends. This CDR3 spans 14 amino acids. The CDR3, as DNA: TGCGCCAGCAGCCAAGTGGATAGGGACGAAAAACTGTTTTTT. Protein: CASSQVDRDEKLFF.

The chain uses TRBV6-1 and TRBJ2-3; D remains ambiguous. CDR1 MNHNS and CDR2 SASEGT come from the germline V gene. CDR3 size: 13 residues. V was clipped by 11 bases and J by 2 bases, with 14 bases between them. The CDR3, as DNA: TGTGCCGGACCGGGTTTATCCACAGATACGCAGTATTTT. Translating gives CAGPGLSTDTQYF.

The rearrangement joins TRBV7-2 to TRBJ1-1; D is unclear. This CDR3 spans 14 amino acids. Deletions cut 3 bases from V and 2 bases from J, with 10 bases between. Germline V gives CDR1 SGHTA, CDR2 FQGNSA. The CDR3 here is CASSFGRLNTEAFF. The CDR3 bases are TGTGCCAGCAGCTTCGGCAGGCTTAACACTGAAGCTTTCTTT.

This sequence joins TRBV7-9 and TRBJ1-2, with 10 positions matching TRBD1. The CDR3 contains 15 residues. Germline V lookup: CDR1 SEHNR, CDR2 FQNEAQ (reference sequence). Trimming took 5 bases from V and 8 from J; bases not matched to a gene: 11. This CDR3 reads CASSVSGTGAMGYTF. CDR3 sequence (DNA): TGTGCCAGCAGCGTCTCCGGGACAGGGGCGATGGGCTACACCTTC.

The V and J genes are TRBV9 and TRBJ1-1; unclear D gene. Trimming took 4 bases from V and 0 from J, leaving 4 bases between them. This CDR3 is 12 amino acids long. CDR1 is SGDLS, CDR2 YYNGEE, per germline. In DNA form, the CDR3 reads TGTGCCAGCAGCCCCTTGAACACTGAAGCTTTCTTT. Translation: CASSPLNTEAFF.

The V gene is TRBV10-3, the J gene TRBJ1-2, with 9 bases matching TRBD1. Germline trimming cut 7 bases from V and 0 bases from J; bases unmatched to any gene: 6. The CDR3 runs to 15 residues. CDR1 ENHRY and CDR2 SYGVKD come from the germline V gene. CDR3 DNA sequence: TGTGCCATCACGGGACAGGGCTGGGCTAACTATGGCTACACCTTC. Translation: CAITGQGWANYGYTF.